There are a few counts of the clone carrying this T cell receptor beta chain. What it recognizes is unknown. This sample stems from a study of T-cell memory formation after mild COVID-19. Each CDR3 protein gets one entry after TCRdb re-called the 5' RACE reads with MiXCR. The sample comprises just over 400,000 distinct CDR3 sequences, more than 20% of which are singletons, and under 15% rests with the top ten. Notes on the study in general: Cross-reactive memory appears to have joined, as suggested by some responding clones showing up in pre-infection memory. Later expanders leaned toward CD4+, whereas clones contracting from day 15 to 85 were balanced CD4/CD8.

V was shortened by 4 bases and J by 8 bases, with 13 bases between the two germline ends. The germline V gene has CDR1 MNHEY and CDR2 SMNVEV (reference sequence). This CDR3 contains 13 residues. This TCR was recovered from an adult woman who had mild COVID-19 (a few samples of this study predate the infection). Cell type and time point are not known. Specimen: PBMCs or a T cell subset sorted from them (not recorded which). V gene TRBV27 combines with J gene TRBJ2-3; D not certain. The CDR3 region is CASSSDTWGTQYF. CDR3 bases: TGTGCCAGCAGTTCGGATACATGGGGTACGCAGTATTTT.